Sequencing of this T cell receptor (beta chain) was carried out in a study of blood T cells in healthy people across ages. Germline lookup yields CDR1 LGHDT and CDR2 YNNKEL (reference sequence). The CDR3 covers 15 residues. Primed by a sample-barcoded 5' primer and a J-beta primer mix, a second PCR proceeded for about 7 to 12 cycles. TCRdb independently ran MiXCR on the 5' RACE reads; one entry per CDR3 protein. Among 700,000 or so distinct CDR3 sequences, 22% were seen once, and the ten largest hold about 22%. Sequenced: blood. This clonotype was obtained from an older man in good health. This sequence joins TRBV3-1 and TRBJ2-5; D possibly corresponds to TRBD2 (6 bases). Matching the DNA end better, TRBJ2-7 makes the J call doubtful. CDR3 amino acids: CASSQDMAGPREQYF. In DNA form, the CDR3 reads TGTGCCAGCAGCCAAGATATGGCGGGGCCCCGCGAGCAGTACTTC.